This TCR beta chain was captured by sequencing in a study of blood T cells in healthy people across ages. On this clonotype: The antigen is undetermined.

Study conclusions and caveats: Per million T cells, the diversity of TCR beta decreased roughly linearly as age advanced. As naive T cell percentage varied, TCR beta diversity correlated strongly with it.

With a J-beta primer mix and a sample-barcoded 5' primer, a second PCR ran roughly 6 to 12 cycles. TCRdb redid the calling of the 5' RACE reads with MiXCR, one entry per CDR3 protein. The table lists some 890,000 distinct CDR3 sequences, just under 30% of them singletons. This CDR3 spans 14 amino acids. V trimming: 7 bases; J trimming: 2 bases; junction bases outside the gene matches: 7. Germline lookup yields CDR1 SQVTM and CDR2 ANQGSEA. This same sample was also part of a study on T cells of mothers and their children. That source reports: Study donors consisted of a few healthy Caucasian mothers and their six children. Slightly higher overlap, not significant, was seen in related mother-child pairs than in unrelated pairs.

The chain recombines TRBV29-1 with TRBJ2-2; 7 bases are a match to TRBD1. Sequencing was carried out using blood. The TCR originated in a woman aged 40 to 50 in good health. The CDR3 DNA sequence: TGCAGCGGGACGACAGGGCTTAACACCGGGGAGCTGTTTTTT. It translates to CSGTTGLNTGELFF.